This TCR beta chain was captured by sequencing in a study of blood T cell repertoires in COVID-19. CDR1 is MNHNY and CDR2 is SVGAGI in the germline V gene (reference sequence). V was clipped by 8 bases and J by 0 bases, with 11 bases between them. The CDR3 is 15 residues long. This clone was found a few times. Sequencing was performed with immunoSEQ multiplex PCR; in TCRdb, only in-frame clones are kept and a portion is missing. The sample lists hundreds of thousands of clones, roughly 86% seen once, with 2% to 2.5% in the top ten. Assignments of participants to cohorts depended upon their own reported clinical history. Recovery among Cohort 3 donors was established by two negative PCRs, clearance, or symptom resolution.

Sequencing was carried out using PBMCs or T cells enriched from blood (not recorded which). V and J are TRBV6-6 and TRBJ1-6; no definite D call. The receptor comes from a woman aged 50 to 60 who had recovered from COVID-19. DNA of the CDR3: TGTGCCAGCCGCCCGTTGAGCTCCTATAATTCACCCCTCCACTTT. This encodes CASRPLSSYNSPLHF.